These T cell receptor beta chains were read from a single sample in a study of T cell changes during pregnancy in multiple sclerosis. Clones were read by immunoSEQ multiplex PCR, and TCRdb kept only the in-frame ones, dropping some. Among over 2,000 clones listed, over 75% were seen once. Sequences were obtained from CD4+ T cells from PBMCs (not recorded whether the cells were cultured). The receptors shown here come from a female patient with multiple sclerosis, enrolled in a pregnancy study. Some clones in this sample may be carry-over from other donors' samples. Both conserved end residues are part of each CDR3. D genes are given only for firm matches. Clone size is shown for a subset of rows, as once, few, many or a class of expanded clone.

size | J | V | D | CDR3 | DNA
- | TRBJ2-7 | TRBV6-1 | TRBD1 | CASSPGTGYSYEQYF | TGTGCCAGCAGCCCCGGGACAGGGTACTCCTACGAGCAGTACTTC
- | TRBJ2-7 | TRBV6-5 | - | CASSYSMGLSEQYF | TGTGCCAGCAGTTACTCGATGGGCCTATCCGAGCAGTACTTC
- | TRBJ2-1 | TRBV5-1 | - | CASSLSDDEQFF | TGCGCCAGCAGCTTGAGCGATGATGAGCAGTTCTTC
- | TRBJ1-1 | TRBV6-6 | - | CASSPYETREAFF | TGTGCCAGCAGCCCCTATGAAACAAGGGAAGCTTTCTTT
- | TRBJ2-1 | TRBV7-3 | TRBD1 | CASSPGTANSYNEQFF | TGTGCCAGCAGCCCCGGGACAGCGAACTCCTACAATGAGCAGTTCTTC
once | TRBJ2-4 | TRBV5-4 | TRBD1 | CASSIQGALAKNIQYF | TGTGCCAGCAGCATACAGGGGGCGCTAGCCAAAAACATTCAGTACTTC
- | TRBJ1-1 | TRBV27 | - | CASSSRTELNTEAFF | TGTGCCAGCAGTTCCAGGACAGAGTTGAACACTGAAGCTTTCTTT
- | TRBJ1-6 | TRBV13 | - | CASSFRGETPLHF | TGTGCCAGCAGCTTCCGAGGTGAAACACCCCTCCACTTT
- | TRBJ2-5 | TRBV11-3 | - | CASSSSPPGGQETQYF | TGTGCCAGCAGCTCCTCTCCTCCTGGGGGCCAAGAGACCCAGTACTTC
- | TRBJ2-2 | TRBV6-5 | - | CASSYSGQTNTGELFF | TGTGCCAGCAGTTATTCGGGACAAACGAACACCGGGGAGCTGTTTTTT
- | TRBJ1-1 | TRBV5-1 | - | CASKGSMNTEAFF | TGCGCCAGCAAAGGGAGTATGAACACTGAAGCTTTCTTT
- | TRBJ1-2 | TRBV13 | - | CASRYVELSEKTYGYTF | TGTGCCAGCAGATATGTCGAGCTGAGTGAAAAGACCTATGGCTACACCTTC
- | TRBJ1-1 | TRBV10-1 | - | CASSPGGVYTEAFF | TGCGCCAGCAGTCCCGGGGGCGTCTACACTGAAGCTTTCTTT
- | TRBJ2-1 | TRBV19 | TRBD2 | CASSVSSLAGVRNEQFF | TGTGCCAGTAGTGTGAGCTCACTAGCGGGAGTTCGTAATGAGCAGTTCTTC
- | TRBJ1-5 | TRBV21-1 | - | CASSSVIATWHHQPQHF | TGTGCCAGCAGCTCTGTCATAGCTACTTGGCATCATCAGCCCCAGCATTTT
- | TRBJ2-2 | TRBV2 | TRBD2 | CASRLAVNTGELFF | TGTGCCAGCAGGCTAGCGGTAAACACCGGGGAGCTGTTTTTT
- | TRBJ2-6 | TRBV15 | - | CATSREGFGANVLTF | TGTGCCACCAGCAGAGAGGGCTTCGGGGCCAACGTCCTGACTTTC